These 2 T cell receptor beta chains were sequenced from one sample in a study of T cells in women clearing cervical HPV infection. The method was immunoSEQ multiplex PCR; TCRdb's version includes in-frame clones alone and lacks a portion of them. This sample contains around 35,000 clones. Material for sequencing was blood buffy coat. The source is a woman between 18 and 70 years old with a cervical HPV16 infection that either progressed to CIN3+ or cleared (not recorded which).

A remark on this clone: The read ends 3 residues early relative to the CDR3; the germline J gene fills the gap. The chain has TRBV29-1 and TRBJ2-5, with D maybe TRBD2 (7 bases). The germline V and J ends were trimmed by 5 bases and 5 bases, with 12 bases remaining between them. The CDR3 consists of 12 residues. Germline values: CDR1 SQVTM, CDR2 ANQGSEA. The CDR3 loop reads CSVREGVETQYF. The sequenced CDR3 bases are TGCAGCGTTAGGGAGGGGGTGGAGACC.

The sequenced part of the CDR3 DNA is TGTGCCAGCAGTTTATTCGGGCAGGGGGCCCCTGGGGCCAACGTC. Encoded protein: CASSLFGQGAPGANV. The entire CDR3 sequence reads CASSLFGQGAPGANVLTF. V usage is TRBV28 and J usage is TRBJ2-6, with TRBD1 identical over 8 bases. The read finishes 3 residues shy of the CDR3 end, and the germline J gene is used to complete it. The CDR3 has 18 residues. Looked up from germline, CDR1 is MDHEN and CDR2 is SYDVKM. With 1 base clipped from V and 2 bases from J, the junction kept 7 bases outside the gene matches.